The 25 T cell receptor beta chains below were found in one sample sequenced in a study of identifying expanded T cells in peripheral blood. Clones were sequenced by immunoSEQ multiplex PCR, and TCRdb holds only the in-frame ones, with some missing. The profile shows 91,000 or so clones, about 90% of them singletons. The sequenced sample was blood. The receptors come from a person aged 18 to 69 in good health.

V and J are TRBV7-9 and TRBJ1-4; TRBD1 might be the D (6 bases). The CDR3 loop spans 15 amino acids. The V gene's germline CDR1 is SEHNR and CDR2 FQNEAQ (reference sequence). V lost 5 bases to trimming and J lost 2 bases, with 12 bases between them. CDR3 sequence reads: CASSPRGVTNEKLFF. As DNA, the CDR3 is TGTGCCAGCAGCCCTAGGGGGGTTACTAATGAAAAACTGTTTTTT.

The CDR3 here is CASSKVGAEKGKNIQYF. DNA of the CDR3: TGTGCCAGCAGCAAAGTGGGGGCAGAAAAAGGCAAAAACATTCAGTACTTC. The chain uses TRBV21-1 and TRBJ2-4; whether TRBD1, the table's D call, matches the DNA was not checked. TRBV21-1 corresponds to a pseudogene. The CDR3 is 17 amino acids.

The chain recombines TRBV28 with TRBJ1-1, with 8 bases identical to TRBD1. The CDR3 is 14 amino acids. Germline CDR1 and CDR2: MDHEN and SYDVKM. V lost 7 bases, J lost 5 bases, and 9 bases stayed unmatched. This CDR3 is CASTRQGAQTEAFF. The CDR3 bases are TGTGCCAGCACCCGGCAGGGGGCGCAGACTGAAGCTTTCTTT.

J is TRBJ2-7 and V is TRBV7-2; 10 nucleotides match TRBD1. Germline V gene sequence: CDR1 SGHTA, CDR2 FQGNSA. CDR3 size: 15 residues. Trimming cost V 3 bases and J 4 bases; bases outside gene matches: 6. The CDR3 DNA sequence: TGTGCCAGCAGCTTCCGGGACAGGGGCGGTTACGAGCAGTACTTC. Translated, it gives CASSFRDRGGYEQYF.

This chain uses TRBV28 with TRBJ1-2; 8 nucleotides match TRBD1. CDR1 and CDR2 (germline): MDHEN, SYDVKM. The CDR3 consists of 15 residues. The trim removed 5 bases at V and 0 bases at J, leaving 5 bases unmatched. The CDR3: CASSPPDRANYGYTF. DNA of the CDR3: TGTGCCAGCAGTCCACCGGACAGGGCTAACTATGGCTACACCTTC.

The CDR3 DNA is TGTGCCAGCAGCTTGGGACAGAGGAACACTGAAGCTTTCTTT. Its protein is CASSLGQRNTEAFF. The chain carries TRBV5-4 and TRBJ1-1; D perhaps matches TRBD1 (5 bases). The V end was cut by 0 bases, the J end by 1 base, with 7 bases between. This CDR3 comprises 14 residues. CDR1 SGHNT and CDR2 YYREEE come from the germline V gene (reference sequence). Full variable domain (outside the CDR3, taken from reference TRBV5-4 and TRBJ1-1): ETGVTQSPTHLIKTRGQQVTLRCSSQSGHNTVSWYQQALGQGPQFIFQYYREEENGRGNFPPRFSGLQFPNYSSELNVNALELDDSALYLCASSLGQRNTEAFFGQGTRLTVV.

As to this clone: This sample includes further DNA sequences coding for the same CDR3. The chain couples TRBV9 to TRBJ2-2; D is undetermined. The CDR3 spans 15 residues. V shed 0 bases and J shed 1 base, with 7 bases lying between them. Germline V gene lookup returns CDR1 SGDLS and CDR2 YYNGEE. This CDR3 is CASSVASGNTGELFF. The CDR3, as DNA: TGTGCCAGCAGCGTAGCGTCCGGGAACACCGGGGAGCTGTTTTTT.

This clone was recorded only once. This sequence joins TRBV6-1 and TRBJ2-4; maybe TRBD2 (5 bases). Germline V CDR1 and CDR2: MNHNS, SASEGT. This CDR3 has 15 residues. Trimming shortened V by 0 bases and J by 9 bases, and 15 bases separated the two germline ends. Written as DNA, the CDR3 is TGTGCCAGCAGTGAAGCCCCGGGTCCAGGAGGCATTCAGTACTTC. Amino acid sequence: CASSEAPGPGGIQYF.

The V gene is TRBV28, the J gene TRBJ1-5; weak D call: TRBD1 (5 bases). Germline CDR1 MDHEN, CDR2 SYDVKM. Trimming removed 1 base from V and 0 bases from J, with 19 bases in between. The CDR3 loop spans 19 amino acids. The CDR3 sequence is CASSLLGAGIFDSNQPQHF. Written as DNA, the CDR3 is TGTGCCAGCAGTTTATTGGGTGCAGGGATCTTCGATAGCAATCAGCCCCAGCATTTT.

Comments on this clone: Other DNA sequences of this sample code for an identical CDR3. This sequence joins TRBV7-9 and TRBJ2-7; D ambiguous. The CDR3 runs 12 residues. Germline-derived CDR1 and CDR2 are SEHNR and FQNEAQ (reference sequence). V was pared by 1 base and J by 4 bases, with 5 bases between. The CDR3 is CASSLGSYEQYF. In DNA, the CDR3 is TGTGCCAGCAGCTTAGGGTCGTACGAGCAGTACTTC.

This rearrangement joins TRBV4-3 to TRBJ2-4; D is unclear. This CDR3 comprises 13 residues. V was trimmed by 1 base and J by 0 bases, leaving 1 base between them. Germline V gene lookup returns CDR1 LGHNA and CDR2 YSLEER. CDR3 sequence (DNA): TGCGCCAGCAGCCAAGCAGCCAAAAACATTCAGTACTTC. The encoded protein is CASSQAAKNIQYF.

The rearrangement joins TRBV5-1 to TRBJ2-7; D possibly corresponds to TRBD1 (6 bases). The germline V and J ends were trimmed by 4 bases and 3 bases, with 17 bases remaining between them. Germline V CDR1 and CDR2: SGHRS, YFSETQ. The CDR3 has 15 residues. Here the CDR3 DNA reads TGCGCCAGCAGCCCACTCGGGACATCGGGCTACGAGCAGTACTTC. Translated: CASSPLGTSGYEQYF.

This clone was seen just once. The V and J genes are TRBV7-2 and TRBJ2-1; D is perhaps TRBD2 (6 bases). Trimming took off 4 bases at V and 9 bases at J, with 13 bases between the two ends. The CDR3 spans 13 residues. In germline, CDR1 is SGHTA, CDR2 FQGNSA. In nucleotides, the CDR3 is TGTGCCAGCAGCTCCCCTAGCGTCGTTGAGCAGTTCTTC. This codes for CASSSPSVVEQFF.

The chain uses TRBV19 and TRBJ2-7; weak D call: TRBD1 (8 bases). Germline V gives CDR1 LNHDA, CDR2 SQIVND (reference sequence). The germline V and J ends were trimmed by 5 bases and 0 bases, with 23 bases remaining between them. The CDR3 runs to 18 residues. CDR3 in amino acids: CASSPGQGLLMSSYEQYF. The CDR3 DNA follows: TGTGCCAGTAGTCCCGGACAGGGACTACTTATGAGCTCCTACGAGCAGTACTTC.

The V gene is TRBV2, the J gene TRBJ1-4; 10 bases match TRBD1. CDR1 is SNHLY and CDR2 is FYNNEI in the germline V gene. This CDR3 is built from 14 residues. Losses at the gene ends were 7 bases for V and 10 bases for J; bases not matched to a gene: 9. Here the CDR3 reads CASTGQGGTGKLFF. As DNA, the CDR3 is TGTGCCAGCACCGGACAGGGGGGGACCGGAAAACTGTTTTTT. Full variable domain (rest looked up from reference TRBV2 and TRBJ1-4): EPEVTQTPSHQVTQMGQEVILRCVPISNHLYFYWYRQILGQKVEFLVSFYNNEISEKSEIFDDQFSVERPDGSNFTLKIRSTKLEDSAMYFCASTGQGGTGKLFFGSGTQLSVL.

CDR3 sequence reads: CSVERDRGDEQYF. The DNA of the CDR3 is TGCAGCGTTGAACGGGACAGGGGGGACGAGCAGTACTTC. This sequence joins TRBV29-1 and TRBJ2-7; 11 bases align to TRBD1. This CDR3 is 13 amino acids long. The germline V gene has CDR1 SQVTM and CDR2 ANQGSEA. After removal of 2 bases from V and 5 bases from J, the junction contained 2 bases not matched to a gene.

The chain combines TRBV4-2 with TRBJ2-4; the match to TRBD1 covers 8 bases. This CDR3 is built from 18 residues. The V segment lost 4 bases and the J segment 1 base; nucleotides outside the gene matches: 12. Germline lookup yields CDR1 LGHNA and CDR2 YNFKEQ. As DNA, the CDR3 is TGTGCCAGCAGCCCACAGGGTGGGCAGGGGGCTGCCAAAAACATTCAGTACTTC. It yields the protein CASSPQGGQGAAKNIQYF.

This chain links TRBV5-1 with TRBJ2-7, with TRBD1 matching over 7 bases. There are 14 residues in the CDR3. Germline V gene lookup returns CDR1 SGHRS and CDR2 YFSETQ. J was trimmed by 0 bases and V by 4 bases; bases with no gene match: 4. The CDR3 DNA sequence: TGCGCCAGCAGCAGGGGGCCCGGCTCCTACGAGCAGTACTTC. Translating gives CASSRGPGSYEQYF.

This chain joins TRBV11-1 and TRBJ2-1; a weak D match, TRBD2 (6 bases). The CDR3 is 19 residues long. The germline gives CDR1 SGHAT, CDR2 FQDESV (reference sequence). The V and J ends lost 3 bases and 0 bases respectively, with 21 bases between them. CDR3 residues: CASSFPRIEGGLSYNEQFF. The CDR3 DNA sequence: TGTGCCAGCAGCTTTCCCCGAATTGAGGGAGGACTCTCCTACAATGAGCAGTTCTTC.

The chain carries TRBV30 and TRBJ1-2; possible D gene TRBD1, 6 bases. Germline V gives CDR1 GTSNPN, CDR2 SVGIG (reference sequence). V was trimmed by 4 bases and J by 8 bases, leaving 14 bases between them. The length of the CDR3 is 12 residues. This CDR3 reads CAWKRDIRGYTF. In DNA form, the CDR3 reads TGTGCCTGGAAAAGGGACATACGGGGCTACACCTTC.

The chain has TRBV28 and TRBJ1-5; D remains ambiguous. The germline CDR1 and CDR2 sequences are MDHEN and SYDVKM. The CDR3 extends over 16 amino acids. The V end was cut by 5 bases, the J end by 5 bases, with 19 bases between. For the CDR3, the DNA is TGTGCCAGCAGTCCCAACCCACCCGACGGTTATCAGCCCCAGCATTTT. This sequence encodes CASSPNPPDGYQPQHF.

The chain links TRBV16 to TRBJ2-7; D perhaps matches TRBD1 (6 bases). The length of the CDR3 is 20 residues. Germline V gives CDR1 KGHSY, CDR2 FQNENV. The germline V and J ends were trimmed by 1 base and 2 bases, with 27 bases remaining between them. The CDR3 reads CASSQLSWRHRNRATYEQYF. As DNA, the CDR3 is TGTGCCAGCAGCCAATTGTCCTGGAGACATCGGAACAGGGCGACCTACGAGCAGTACTTC.

J is TRBJ2-7 and V is TRBV6-1; 8 bases are a match to TRBD2. The CDR3 is made up of 14 amino acids. The trim removed 9 bases at V and 4 bases at J, leaving 11 bases unmatched. The germline V gene has CDR1 MNHNS and CDR2 SASEGT. The CDR3 loop reads CASITAGGSYEQYF. The CDR3, as DNA: TGTGCCAGTATCACGGCGGGAGGAAGTTACGAGCAGTACTTC.

This clone is a singleton in its sample. The chain links TRBV4-3 to TRBJ2-3, with 7 positions matching TRBD2. Germline loops: CDR1 LGHNA, CDR2 YSLEER. V gave up 1 base and J gave up 1 base; unmatched junction bases: 5. The CDR3 totals 16 residues. The CDR3 DNA reads TGCGCCAGCAGCCAAGGTTTGGGAGGGGGCACAGATACGCAGTATTTT. Translated: CASSQGLGGGTDTQYF.

CDR3 protein: CASSPSGFSYEQYF. As DNA, the CDR3 is TGTGCCAGCAGCCCCTCAGGGTTTTCCTACGAGCAGTACTTC. V is TRBV27 and J is TRBJ2-7; a possible D gene is TRBD1 (5 bases). Germline V gene sequence: CDR1 MNHEY, CDR2 SMNVEV (reference sequence). V lost 6 bases, J lost 1 base, and 13 bases lay in between. There are 14 residues in the CDR3.